What follows describes a single T cell receptor beta chain. Its binding antigen is unknown. No base qualities exist here, and no much larger clone lies one base off it. V lost 2 bases and J lost 2 bases; the stretch between them is 15 bases long. In the germline V gene, CDR1 corresponds to SGHTA and CDR2 to FQGNSA. Including cysteine and phenylalanine, the CDR3 has 17 amino acids. Only the CDR3 portion is preserved as DNA: 51 bases, with reading frame beginning at the first base. This entry comes from a study of shared clonotypes between healthy human individuals (dated by TCRdb to the early 2020s). At the level of the whole study: A couple of women and three men aged 18 to 49 years were included in the cohort. For each donor, CD4 naive and CD4 memory were each given three plates, CD8 naive was given two plates, and CD8 memory was given one plate. The study deeply sequenced blood TCR repertoires of about 5 healthy adults to estimate repertoire size and the extent of clonotype sharing between individuals. To increase sequencing depth and limit assay-specific biases, different laboratories used diverse techniques to prepare libraries and sequence TCR repertoires. Per donor, leukapheresis produced somewhere between about 0.9 and 9 billion PBMCs. Results and caveats for the whole study, not just this receptor: Even with the large sequencing depth, rarefaction of the sorted-subset datasets indicated that sequencing was incomplete. Sampling was restricted to blood, and TCR repertoires in tissue are likely to differ from TCR repertoires in blood. The genetic and exposure-history diversity represented was limited by the small number of donors. Based on pairwise subsampling, the degree of clonotype sharing among donors was expected to be affected by sequencing depth. Estimated clonotype richness was generally larger for naive than for memory subsets. Compared with non-shared clonotypes, clonotypes shared by all four sorted-subset donors had higher generation probabilities. When several donors were compared, the shared fraction of clonotypes was about 5% for naive CD4, around 4% for naive CD8, roughly 2.5% for memory CD4, and approximately 0.4% for memory CD8.

Using the deep immunoSEQ assay, multiplex PCR amplified TCR CDR3 regions from genomic DNA. Extracted genomic DNA from each cell subset was spread evenly across all wells of several immunoSEQ 96-well plates, with each plate serving as a replicate. For sorted subsets, each replicate PCR was loaded with approximately 190 ng genomic DNA, equivalent to some 27,000 T cell genomes. Purified libraries were quantified with a Qubit 3.0 fluorometer, sized on a Bioanalyzer 2100, and re-quantified with the KAPA Library Quantification kit. Each immunoSEQ 96-well plate was sequenced on its own single-read 150-cycle Illumina NextSeq 550 flow cell. Per the authors' processing: Because the immunoSEQ output held only junctional sequences and lacked quality scores, the filtering could not match the filtering applied to full-length reads. Sequences were annotated with PyIR, a Python wrapper for IgBLAST v1.9, and V/J genes and CDR3 were assigned using IMGT germline references. Reads were removed for weak V/J assignments (E-value above 1e-6), missing CDR3, stop codons, out-of-frame junctions, or ambiguous translated residues. V3J clonotypes were defined as sequences sharing the same inferred V gene, J gene, and CDR3 amino acid sequence. Percentage overlap between repertoires was computed as shared unique clonotypes divided by the size of the smaller repertoire. Three approaches were used to assess repertoire richness: RTK rarefaction, the Chao1 estimator, and Recon v2.1 estimates of unobserved clonotypes. For all TCRbeta clonotypes obtained by the gDNA method from several donors, generation probabilities were computed with OLGA. The table comes from immuneACCESS by way of TCRdb, which keeps in-frame sequences with V and J called. Part of the clones is missing from these tables; in studies checked, under half for an unresolved V gene and the rest for unknown reasons. The V and J calls and clone size were taken over from that table, and D and trimming were inferred from the DNA. The sample has about 680,000 clones on record, 92% of them singletons. The ten top clones hold 24% of the sample.

CD8 naive samples were CD45RO-negative cells positively selected for CCR7, giving a CD45RA+CCR7+ population that excluded TemRA cells. Healthy HIV-negative adults with no recently reported acute infections or vaccinations were included as donors. Only Caucasian adults living in Nashville, Tennessee, USA were represented among the donors. Blood was obtained by leukapheresis, after which PBMCs were separated by Ficoll-Histopaque density gradient centrifugation and cryopreserved in liquid nitrogen vapor phase. Analytical flow cytometry was used to check the purity and quantity of each magnetically sorted T cell population. Each sorted fraction had its genomic DNA isolated and then quantified by UV absorbance on a Nanodrop 2000c.

The chain uses TRBV7-2 and TRBJ2-2, with no reliable assignment of the D segment. Specimen: naive CD8+ T cells sorted from blood. According to the study, the label for this sample's cell subset or site signals: CD45RA+CCR7+. The TCR was taken from a man aged 30 to 45 in good health. The DNA is TGTGCCAGCAGCTTACCCGTTAAATTACCAAACACCGGGGAGCTGTTTTTT. This sequence encodes CASSLPVKLPNTGELFF.